This is a list of T cell receptor beta chains from one sample in a study of CD8+ T cells in alopecia areata. Some clones are missing from TCRdb's copy, which holds only in-frame ones; the method was immunoSEQ multiplex PCR. This table has 150,000 to 200,000 clones, about 54% appearing once. Input material: CD4+ T cells sorted from blood. These receptors were taken from a human donor in good health. CDR3s include the opening cysteine and the closing phenylalanine or tryptophan. D genes are given only for firm matches. Clone size is given for some rows only: seen once, a few or many times, or a class if the clone is expanded.

TRBD2,few,15,TRBJ2-2,TRBV7-2,TGTGCCAGCAGCCCTAGCGGGGCGAACACCGGGGAGCTGTTTTTT,CASSPSGANTGELFF
-,-,12,TRBJ1-2,TRBV5-6,TGTGCCAGCAGCAGGCAGGGTGGCGGCTACACCTTC,CASSRQGGGYTF
TRBD1,-,13,TRBJ1-2,TRBV25-1,TGTGCCAGCAGTGCACAGGGGGTGGATGGCTACACCTTC,CASSAQGVDGYTF
-,-,17,TRBJ2-1,TRBV19,TGTGCCAGTAGTATAGTTGGCAAGTCTAGCGTTTTAGAGTGGCAGTTCTTC,CASSIVGKSSVLEWQFF
-,-,15,TRBJ1-4,TRBV4-2,TGTGCCAGCAGCCAAGATAACCGGGGTTATGAAAAACTGTTTTTT,CASSQDNRGYEKLFF
TRBD1,many,12,TRBJ2-7,TRBV5-1,TGCGCCAGCAGCTCAGGGGGAAGGGAGCAGTACTTC,CASSSGGREQYF
-,few,13,TRBJ1-1,TRBV5-5,TGTGCCAGCAGCTTGGCACCGAACACTGAAGCTTTCTTT,CASSLAPNTEAFF
-,once,16,TRBJ2-1,TRBV15,TGTGCCACCAGCAGAGATGGGACCTCCATAGTCAATGAGCAGTTCTTC,CATSRDGTSIVNEQFF
-,-,11,TRBJ1-2,TRBV29-1,TGCAGCGTCCGGGGACCCGTTGGCTACACCTTC,CSVRGPVGYTF
-,-,15,TRBJ2-4,TRBV30,TGTGCCTGGAGTGTAGGGGGATTAGCCAAAAACATTCAGTACTTC,CAWSVGGLAKNIQYF
-,-,15,TRBJ2-2,TRBV9,TGTGCCACCGCAACAGGCGTCACGAACACCGGGGAGCTGTTTTTT,CATATGVTNTGELFF
-,-,11,TRBJ1-1,TRBV29-1,TGCAGCGCAATACAGGGCCCTGAAGCTTTCTTT,CSAIQGPEAFF
TRBD2,-,15,TRBJ2-7,TRBV27,TGTGCCAGCAGCAGTCTAGCGGGTGGCTCCTACGAGCAGTACTTC,CASSSLAGGSYEQYF
TRBD1,few,14,TRBJ2-7,TRBV29-1,TGCAGCGTAAGACCGGGACAGGGGGTTTACGAGCAGTACTTC,CSVRPGQGVYEQYF
TRBD1,-,18,TRBJ1-4,TRBV2,TGTGCCAGCGCCCCACGCCCCGCCGACAGGGGTTGGAATGAAAAACTGTTTTTT,CASAPRPADRGWNEKLFF
-,few,12,TRBJ1-2,TRBV25-1,TGTGCCAGCAGTGACCCCGGGTATGGCTACACCTTC,CASSDPGYGYTF
-,-,13,TRBJ2-1,TRBV30,TGTGCCTGGAGCGTAACCCCCGGGGGTGAGCAGTTCTTC,CAWSVTPGGEQFF
-,-,17,TRBJ2-6,TRBV27,TGTGCCAGCAGTTCCCCATGGTCCCGCTCTGGGGCCAACGTCCTGACTTTC,CASSSPWSRSGANVLTF
-,many,12,TRBJ2-1,TRBV19,TGTGCCAGTAGTATCAGAGGTGGTGAGCAGTTCTTC,CASSIRGGEQFF
-,-,13,TRBJ2-1,TRBV25-1,TGTGCCAGCAACAGGGTTATCTACAATGAGCAGTTCTTC,CASNRVIYNEQFF
TRBD2,-,14,TRBJ2-7,TRBV29-1,TGCAGCGTTGCGGGACGGACTAGCGGGGAGGAGCAGTACTTC,CSVAGRTSGEEQYF
TRBD1,once,13,TRBJ2-7,TRBV29-1,TGCAGCGGACGGACAGGGGTACGGGACGAGCAGTACTTC,CSGRTGVRDEQYF
-,-,13,TRBJ2-5,TRBV27,TGTGCCAGCAGTCGGGACACGGTAAAGACCCAGTACTTC,CASSRDTVKTQYF
-,-,15,TRBJ2-3,TRBV5-6,TGTGCCAGCAGCTTGGGCGCGGGAAGCACAGATACGCAGTATTTT,CASSLGAGSTDTQYF
TRBD1,once,15,TRBJ2-7,TRBV5-1,TGCGCCAGCAGCTTGACTGGACAGGGGAACTACGAGCAGTACTTC,CASSLTGQGNYEQYF
-,-,12,TRBJ1-3,TRBV29-1,TGCAGCGTTCTTTGGGCCGGAAACACCATATATTTT,CSVLWAGNTIYF
-,-,14,TRBJ2-5,TRBV5-6,TGTGCCAGCATAGGCGGGGCGGCCCAAGAGACCCAGTACTTC,CASIGGAAQETQYF
-,-,11,TRBJ2-5,TRBV20-1,TGCAGTGCTAGAAGGGCAGAGACCCAGTACTTC,CSARRAETQYF
-,-,16,TRBJ1-1,TRBV30,TGTGCCTGGAGTGTATTCCCTTCCTGGGGGGACACTGAAGCTTTCTTT,CAWSVFPSWGDTEAFF
-,few,11,TRBJ2-3,TRBV29-1,TGCAGCGTTGCTAGCACAGATACGCAGTATTTT,CSVASTDTQYF
-,-,16,TRBJ2-1,TRBV9,TGTGCCAGCAGCGTAGGGGTCGGTGGCCAGGGATTTGAGCAGTTCTTC,CASSVGVGGQGFEQFF
-,-,11,TRBJ1-1,TRBV29-1,TGCAGCGTTGTTAGGCGGGCTGAAGCTTTCTTT,CSVVRRAEAFF
TRBD1,few,15,TRBJ2-3,TRBV7-8,TGTGCCAGCAGCTTTGGGACAGGGGGTACAGATACGCAGTATTTT,CASSFGTGGTDTQYF
-,-,14,TRBJ1-5,TRBV28,TGTGCCAGCAGTCCGCCGGGAAACAATCAGCCCCAGCATTTT,CASSPPGNNQPQHF
TRBD1,few,12,TRBJ2-3,TRBV7-2,TGTGCCAGCAGCTCGACAGGGTATACGCAGTATTTT,CASSSTGYTQYF
-,few,15,TRBJ2-5,TRBV6-5,TGTGCCAGCAGTTCCACAGCAGGGAAGTCGGAGACCCAGTACTTC,CASSSTAGKSETQYF
TRBD2,few,15,TRBJ2-1,TRBV30,TGTGCCTGGAATAGTGTGACTAGCGCCGGGGGCGGGCAGTTCTTC,CAWNSVTSAGGGQFF
-,-,14,TRBJ2-1,TRBV4-1,TGCGCCAGCAGCCAACCGCTAGAGAACAATGAGCAGTTCTTC,CASSQPLENNEQFF
-,-,9,TRBJ2-3,TRBV28,TGTGCCAGCGGCCATACGCAGTATTTT,CASGHTQYF